A selection of T cell receptor beta chains follows, all from one sample in a study of T cell responses to AZD1222 COVID-19 vaccine. Produced via immunoSEQ multiplex PCR; TCRdb's table is partial and in-frame only. The sample table includes over 140,000 clones. The specimen was peripheral blood. The receptors shown here come from an adult in good health. Each CDR3 is given with its conserved first and last residue. D genes are given only for firm matches.

>-|12|TRBJ2-5|TRBV9
TGTGCCAGCAGCGGATCCGGAGAGACCCAGTACTTC
CASSGSGETQYF
>-|11|TRBJ1-1|TRBV6-2/TRBV6-3
TGTGCCAGCAGTTACGGGTCCCGCGCTTTCTTT
CASSYGSRAFF
>-|15|TRBJ1-2|TRBV3-1/TRBV3-2
TGTGCCAGCAGCCATACGAGGGGCCGGTCTGGCGGCTACACCTTC
CASSHTRGRSGGYTF
>-|15|TRBJ2-5|TRBV9
TGTGCCAGCAGCGTAGATCGGTGGGGAGAAGAGACCCAGTACTTC
CASSVDRWGEETQYF
>-|12|TRBJ1-2|TRBV29-1
TGCAGCGTTGAGGGGACTCGGGGAGGCTACACCTTC
CSVEGTRGGYTF
>-|17|TRBJ1-4|TRBV4-1
TGCGCCAGCAGCCAAAGAATCACGGGAGGGGGTAATGAAAAACTGTTTTTT
CASSQRITGGGNEKLFF
>-|13|TRBJ1-1|TRBV6-1
TGTGCCAGCAGTGAAACCTGGAACACTGAAGCTTTCTTT
CASSETWNTEAFF
>-|13|TRBJ1-4|TRBV12-3/TRBV12-4
TGTGCCAGCAGTTCCAGACCGCTTGAAAAACTGTTTTTT
CASSSRPLEKLFF
>-|16|TRBJ1-1|TRBV19
TGTGCCAGTAGTATTCCCGGCAACAGCATGAACACTGAAGCTTTCTTT
CASSIPGNSMNTEAFF
>-|15|TRBJ2-5|TRBV7-3
TGTGCCAGCAGCTTTCGCGGGTCCATTGGAGAGACCCAGTACTTC
CASSFRGSIGETQYF
>-|15|TRBJ1-2|TRBV2
TGTGCCAGCAGGGCTACGAGGGGGTATAACTATGGCTACACCTTC
CASRATRGYNYGYTF
>-|14|TRBJ1-1|TRBV10-2
TGCGCCAGCAGTGTGGACCGTCTGAACACTGAAGCTTTCTTT
CASSVDRLNTEAFF
>-|13|TRBJ1-2|TRBV7-8
TGTGCCAGCAGCTTAGTTAGTAACTATGGCTACACCTTC
CASSLVSNYGYTF
>-|13|TRBJ1-2|TRBV28
TGTGCCAGCAGTTTGCAGGGGTACTATGGCTACACCTTC
CASSLQGYYGYTF
>-|14|TRBJ2-1|TRBV6-4
TGTGCCAGCAGTTTATTCGCGCGATACAATGAGCAGTTCTTC
CASSLFARYNEQFF